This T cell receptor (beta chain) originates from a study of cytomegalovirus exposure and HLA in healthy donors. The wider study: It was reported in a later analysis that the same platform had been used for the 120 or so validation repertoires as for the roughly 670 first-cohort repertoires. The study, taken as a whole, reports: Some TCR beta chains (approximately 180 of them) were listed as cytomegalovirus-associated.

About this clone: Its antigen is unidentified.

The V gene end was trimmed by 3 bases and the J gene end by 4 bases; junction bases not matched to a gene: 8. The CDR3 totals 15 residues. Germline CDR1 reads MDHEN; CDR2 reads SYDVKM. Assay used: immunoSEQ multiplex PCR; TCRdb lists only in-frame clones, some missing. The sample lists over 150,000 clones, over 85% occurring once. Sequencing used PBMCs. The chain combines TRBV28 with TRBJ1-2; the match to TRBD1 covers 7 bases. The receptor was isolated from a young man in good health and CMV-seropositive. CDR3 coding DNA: TGTGCCAGCAGTTTCACGGGACAGCAGGTCTATGGCTACACCTTC. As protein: CASSFTGQQVYGYTF.